Presented here are 11 T cell receptor beta chains from one specimen sequenced in a study of T cell clonotyping in hematopoietic cell transplantation. Produced via immunoSEQ multiplex PCR; TCRdb's table is partial and in-frame only. The profile shows about 27,000 clones, roughly 70% of them singletons. The time point is: recipient sample about 28 days before transplant, after cytoreduction. The sequences come from peripheral blood mononuclear cells, collected before stem cell transplant. The receptor source for this set is a middle-aged man with myelodysplastic syndrome. Some clones in this sample may be carry-over from other donors' samples.

The V and J genes are TRBV7-2 and TRBJ2-7, with 9 positions matching TRBD1. Trimming removed 3 bases from V and 3 bases from J; junction bases left unmatched: 6. The CDR3 extends over 15 amino acids. Per the germline V gene, CDR1 is SGHTA and CDR2 is FQGNSA. The CDR3 reads CASSFRNRGLYEQYF. The CDR3 DNA follows: TGTGCCAGCAGCTTTAGGAACAGGGGGCTCTACGAGCAGTACTTC.

This chain uses TRBV6-6 with TRBJ1-5; D unresolved. Trimming shortened V by 5 bases and J by 5 bases, and 10 bases separated the two germline ends. Looked up from germline, CDR1 is MNHNY and CDR2 is SVGAGI (reference sequence). CDR3 length: 13 residues. CDR3 DNA sequence: TGTGCCAGCAGTCGCGGGAGGGATCAGCCCCAGCATTTT. Amino acids: CASSRGRDQPQHF.

This chain uses TRBV11-1 with TRBJ1-1; TRBD1 is a possible D gene (6 bases). The CDR3 is made up of 15 amino acids. The V gene lost 5 bases and the J gene lost 1 base, with 14 bases spanning the gap. CDR1 and CDR2 (germline): SGHAT, FQDESV (reference sequence). The DNA of the CDR3 is TGTGCCAGCAGCCCACGGACAGCACCGAACACTGAAGCTTTCTTT. Its translation: CASSPRTAPNTEAFF.

This chain connects TRBV20-1 to TRBJ2-1; D not certain. CDR1 DFQATT and CDR2 SNEGSKA come from the germline V gene (reference sequence). The CDR3 is made up of 10 amino acids. Trimming shortened V by 5 bases and J by 8 bases, and 7 bases separated the two germline ends. This CDR3 reads CSAGWDEQFF. The CDR3 nucleotides read TGCAGTGCTGGATGGGATGAGCAGTTCTTC.

The chain employs TRBV14 and TRBJ2-7; D might be TRBD1 or TRBD2, each matching 5 bases. V lost 2 bases to trimming and J lost 1 base, with 18 bases between them. The germline V gene encodes CDR1 SGHDN and CDR2 FVKESK. The CDR3 runs to 17 residues. CDR3: CASSQRGFRDQSYEQYF. The CDR3 DNA reads as TGTGCCAGCAGCCAACGAGGGTTCCGGGACCAGTCCTACGAGCAGTACTTC. Full variable domain (outside the CDR3, taken from reference TRBV14 and TRBJ2-7): EAGVTQFPSHSVIEKGQTVTLRCDPISGHDNLYWYRRVMGKEIKFLLHFVKESKQDESGMPNNRFLAERTGGTYSTLKVQPAELEDSGVYFCASSQRGFRDQSYEQYFGPGTRLTVT.

This rearrangement joins TRBV25-1 to TRBJ2-7, with D tentatively TRBD1 (6 bases). The CDR3 spans 15 residues. Germline V gene sequence: CDR1 MGHDK, CDR2 SYGVNS. V lost 1 base, J lost 2 bases, and 12 bases lay in between. The CDR3 nucleotides read TGTGCCAGCAGTGAATCGGGTAGGGGGACCTACGAGCAGTACTTC. Protein product: CASSESGRGTYEQYF.

The rearrangement joins TRBV30 to TRBJ2-1; D uncertain. Trimming cost V 2 bases and J 5 bases, with 7 bases left between them. In germline, CDR1 is GTSNPN, CDR2 SVGIG (reference sequence). This CDR3 spans 12 amino acids. Here the CDR3 DNA reads TGTGCCTGGAGTAAGGTAAACAATGAGCAGTTCTTC. Translating it yields CAWSKVNNEQFF.

The sample holds one count of this clone. CDR3 sequence: CASSLLVPYEQYF. In DNA form, the CDR3 reads TGTGCCAGCAGTCTCCTGGTACCCTACGAGCAGTACTTC. The rearrangement uses TRBV6-6 and TRBJ2-7; D is ambiguous. Trimming shortened V by 5 bases and J by 2 bases, and 10 bases separated the two germline ends. Germline-derived CDR1 and CDR2 are MNHNY and SVGAGI (reference sequence). CDR3 size: 13 residues.

This clone was counted only a few times. This chain connects TRBV29-1 to TRBJ1-2; D may be TRBD1 (6 bases). Trimming took 5 bases from V and 6 from J, leaving 13 bases between them. Germline CDR1 is SQVTM and CDR2 is ANQGSEA. The CDR3 extends over 12 amino acids. The CDR3 nucleotides are TGCAGCGTTCAGGGGCTCAGGGATGGCTACACCTTC. Residues: CSVQGLRDGYTF.

This clone was detected once. The rearrangement links TRBV6-1 to TRBJ1-2; D uncertain. The CDR3 extends over 13 amino acids. Germline V gene sequence: CDR1 MNHNS, CDR2 SASEGT. V lost 8 bases to trimming and J lost 6 bases, with 16 bases between them. The CDR3 sequence: CASRLDGAHGYTF. In DNA form, the CDR3 reads TGTGCCAGCCGGTTGGACGGAGCCCATGGCTACACCTTC.

The sample holds a few counts of this clone. This chain joins TRBV10-1 and TRBJ2-1; the D is unclear. Germline V lookup: CDR1 WNHNN, CDR2 SYGVQD (reference sequence). The V end lost 0 bases, the J end lost 7 bases, and 10 bases lay between the germline ends. There are 14 residues in the CDR3. The chain's CDR3 is CASSESPSQNEQFF. The CDR3 DNA sequence: TGCGCCAGCAGTGAGTCTCCTAGTCAGAATGAGCAGTTCTTC.